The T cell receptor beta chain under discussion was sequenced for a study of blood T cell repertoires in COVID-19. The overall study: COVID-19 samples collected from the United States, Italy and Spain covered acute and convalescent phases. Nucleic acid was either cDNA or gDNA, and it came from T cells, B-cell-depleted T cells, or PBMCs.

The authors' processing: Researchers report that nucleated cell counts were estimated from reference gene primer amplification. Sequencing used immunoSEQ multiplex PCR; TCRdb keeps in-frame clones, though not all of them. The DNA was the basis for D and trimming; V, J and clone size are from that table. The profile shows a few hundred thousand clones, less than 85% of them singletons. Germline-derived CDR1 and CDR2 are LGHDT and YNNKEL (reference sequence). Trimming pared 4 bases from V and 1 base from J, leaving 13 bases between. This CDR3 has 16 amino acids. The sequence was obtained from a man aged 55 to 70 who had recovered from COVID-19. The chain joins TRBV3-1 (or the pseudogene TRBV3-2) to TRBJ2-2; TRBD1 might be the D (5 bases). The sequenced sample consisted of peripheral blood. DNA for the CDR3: TGTGCCAGCAGCCCTTACAGGACATTGAACACCGGGGAGCTGTTTTTT. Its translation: CASSPYRTLNTGELFF.